This T cell receptor (beta chain) emerged from a study of control samples from healthy donors and cancer patients. Some clones are missing from TCRdb's copy, which holds only in-frame ones; the method was immunoSEQ multiplex PCR. This sample carries some 140,000 clones, just under 95% of them seen once, and the ten largest clones take about 11%. The material sequenced was blood. This TCR came from a man in his thirties or forties in good health.

CDR3 residues: CASSLRGVIYGYTF. Written as DNA, the CDR3 is TGTGCCAGCAGCTTAAGAGGGGTCATCTATGGCTACACCTTC. This rearrangement joins TRBV13 to TRBJ1-2; TRBD1 might be the D (5 bases). This CDR3 region has 14 residues. Germline V gene sequence: CDR1 PRHDT, CDR2 FYEKMQ (reference sequence). Deletions cut 2 bases from V and 4 bases from J, with 11 bases between.